This T cell receptor (beta chain) stems from a study of human T cells and chemical hapten exposure. The authors extracted total RNA from unfractionated whole blood. Attachment of unique molecular identifiers to individual cDNA molecules was performed in the library. A single record per CDR3 protein comes from TCRdb applying MiXCR to the reads. Of 95,000 to 150,000 distinct CDR3 sequences detected, about 8.9% appear once; the ten largest clones hold around 1.5%. Per germline, CDR1 SNHLY and CDR2 FYNNEI. The junction had 27 bases not matched to a gene; V was cut back by 8 bases and J by 4 bases. There are 22 residues in the CDR3.

J is TRBJ2-1 and V is TRBV2; TRBD2 matches 12 bases. The receptor's source is a human donor in good health. Some clones in this sample may be carry-over from other donors' samples. Specimen: whole blood. CDR3: CASYQGQGRTTSGGPRYNEQFF. CDR3 nucleotides: TGTGCCAGCTATCAGGGACAGGGACGTACCACTAGCGGGGGGCCCAGGTACAATGAGCAGTTCTTC.